The following is a T cell receptor (beta chain) sequence with its context. This record belongs to a study of blood T cell repertoires in COVID-19. As for the study in general: Collection of acute and convalescent COVID-19 samples took place in the United States, Italy and Spain. The analysed material was cDNA or gDNA that came from T cells, B-cell-depleted T cells, or PBMCs.

In the original processing: It was from reference gene primer amplification that nucleated cell counts were estimated. Produced via immunoSEQ multiplex PCR; TCRdb's table is partial and in-frame only. From that table come the V and J calls and clone size; the DNA was used to work out D and trimming. The sample lists around 71,000 clones; roughly 83% were seen once. Germline V CDR1 and CDR2: SGHTA, FQGNSA. This CDR3 has 14 amino acids. J gave up 4 bases and V 5 bases, and 3 bases lay outside the gene matches. V gene TRBV7-2 combines with J gene TRBJ2-3; 10 nucleotides match TRBD1. The source material was peripheral blood. The sequence was collected from a man aged 70-80 years with acute or convalescent COVID-19. The CDR3 bases are TGTGCCAGCAGCCCTGGACAGGGGGCAGATACGCAGTATTTT. Translation: CASSPGQGADTQYF.